The source of this TCR beta chain is a study of CD4 T cells in relation to SARS-CoV-2 and coronaviruses. CD4+ T cells from unexposed donors were obtained before the COVID-19 pandemic (2011-2018). The cells were cultured for approximately ten days before CD4+ T cells were isolated. Half the medium was replaced with IL-2 medium on days 3 and 7. On this clone itself: Antigen: not known.

Germline V CDR1 and CDR2: SGHRS, YFSETQ. V was pared by 0 bases and J by 0 bases, with 13 bases between. This CDR3 is 16 amino acids long. Repertoires were generated with immunoSEQ multiplex PCR, while TCRdb's copy carries only in-frame clones and drops some. The profile covers 20,000 to 25,000 clones, with 76% appearing a single time and 15% to 20% taken by the ten largest. The chain employs TRBV5-1 and TRBJ2-7; possibly TRBD1 for D (7 bases). The clonotype was recovered from a human donor in good health. The source material was CD4+ T cells from PBMCs, cultured in vitro. The CDR3 sequence is CASSLAGGQFSYEQYF. The CDR3 DNA sequence: TGCGCCAGCAGCTTGGCCGGGGGACAGTTCTCCTACGAGCAGTACTTC.